The present TCR beta chain was sequenced within a study of glioma-infiltrating T cells after dendritic cell vaccination. Study-level information: Glioblastoma patients came from Phase I and II dendritic cell vaccination trials.

The V segment lost 0 bases and the J segment 0 bases; nucleotides outside the gene matches: 1. Germline values: CDR1 KGHSH, CDR2 LQKENI. This CDR3 spans 16 amino acids. Primers: 60 V beta forward and 13 J beta reverse. The repertoire was sequenced with immunoSEQ multiplex PCR; TCRdb's copy has only in-frame clones and lacks some. The repertoire has more than 55,000 clones, about 84% of them found once; the top ten carry about 9%. Time point defined: after dendritic cell vaccination, including at tumor progression/relapse. Patients had residual fresh-frozen tumor tissue and more than two years of survival data.

The chain links TRBV18 to TRBJ2-1, with 8 nucleotides matching TRBD2. This receptor was obtained from a human donor with glioblastoma. The sequencing used blood, collected after dendritic cell vaccination. The CDR3 reads CASSPPGTSSYNEQFF. In DNA, the CDR3 is TGTGCCAGCTCACCACCCGGGACTAGCTCCTACAATGAGCAGTTCTTC.